This T cell receptor (beta chain) originates from a study of cytomegalovirus exposure and HLA in healthy donors. Study observations and caveats: It was approximately 170 TCR beta chains that were listed as cytomegalovirus-associated.

Details on this clone: Its antigen remains unknown.

Researchers ran the PCR with 60 Vbeta and 13 Jbeta primers. Data came from immunoSEQ multiplex PCR; TCRdb stores just in-frame clones and leaves some out. This sample carries fewer than 200,000 clones, 65% to 70% of them seen once, and the ten largest clones take around 4.3%. CDR1 KGHSH and CDR2 LQKENI come from the germline V gene. The CDR3 covers 16 residues. V was pared by 6 bases and J by 5 bases, with 19 bases between. At sampling all donors were nominally healthy, likely with unrecorded immune exposures. This clonotype was obtained from a woman aged 18-35 years in good health and CMV-seropositive. The chain has TRBV18 and TRBJ2-2, with a tentative D call TRBD1 (6 bases). Input material: PBMCs. The CDR3 sequence is CASSPTGTRDTGELFF. As DNA, the CDR3 is TGTGCCAGCTCGCCGACCGGGACACGAGATACCGGGGAGCTGTTTTTT.